This TCR beta chain comes out of a study of CD8 T cells in ankylosing spondylitis. Whole-study results and caveats: Disease-linked clones had a CD8+ phenotype and relatively low frequency in peripheral blood. A TCR beta motif of 7 to 9 highly homologous variants seemed to mark ankylosing spondylitis blood.

With regard to this clonotype: As yet, its antigen is unknown.

TCRdb independently ran MiXCR on the 5' RACE reads; one entry per CDR3 protein. Of approximately 140,000 distinct CDR3 sequences in the sample, 40% to 50% were seen once. The sample taken for sequencing was synovial fluid, either unsorted or a sorted T cell fraction (not recorded which). The TCR sequence derives from a male donor with ankylosing spondylitis.

CDR3 nucleotides: TGTGCCAGCAGCTTAGAACAGGCGAACAACTATGGCTACACCTTC. Protein sequence: CASSLEQANNYGYTF. The V gene is TRBV7-9, the J gene TRBJ1-2; perhaps TRBD1 as D (5 bases). Deletions cut 1 base from V and 2 bases from J, with 11 bases between. There are 15 residues in the CDR3. Germline V gene sequence: CDR1 SEHNR, CDR2 FQNEAQ (reference sequence).